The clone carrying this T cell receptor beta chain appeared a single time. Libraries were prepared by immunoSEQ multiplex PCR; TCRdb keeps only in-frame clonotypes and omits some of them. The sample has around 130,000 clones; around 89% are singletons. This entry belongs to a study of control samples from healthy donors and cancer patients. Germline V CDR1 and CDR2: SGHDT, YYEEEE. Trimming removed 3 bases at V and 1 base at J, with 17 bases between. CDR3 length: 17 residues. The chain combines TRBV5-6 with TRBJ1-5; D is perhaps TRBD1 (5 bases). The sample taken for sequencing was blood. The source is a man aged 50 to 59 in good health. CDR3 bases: TGTGCCAGCAGCTCCTTACAGGTTAGAATAAGCAATCAGCCCCAGCATTTT. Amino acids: CASSSLQVRISNQPQHF.